This T cell receptor beta chain was recorded in a study of CXCR3-negative and CXCR3-positive naive CD8 T cells. The germline CDR1 and CDR2 sequences are SEHNR and FQNEAQ (reference sequence). The CDR3 loop spans 16 amino acids. TRB cDNA was prepared as libraries by UMI-labeled 5' RACE. For each CDR3 protein, TCRdb gives one entry from its re-call of the 5' RACE reads, without DNA. Its table lists 150,000 to 180,000 distinct CDR3 sequences. Note on this clonotype: The antigen is not known.

General observations from the study: For CXCR3-positive naive cells, TRB CDR3s were more hydrophobic than those of CXCR3-negative naive cells. High diversity, comparable across both naive subsets, contrasted with much lower diversity in memory CD8+ cells. With respect to TRBV-TRBJ usage, naive CXCR3-negative and CXCR3-positive cells were similar; memory differed.

The rearrangement joins TRBV7-9 to TRBJ1-1; TCRdb lists TRBD1, though no DNA is available to test this call. This sequence was found in a human donor in good health. Some clones in this sample may be carry-over from other donors' samples. Sequenced input: naive CXCR3+ CD8+ T cells from blood. Subset described: CD45RO-CCR7+CD27+CD95- naive CD8+ T cells expressing CXCR3 (TNR3+). The CDR3 protein is CASSLMDRGLGTEAFF. The full variable domain, completed using reference TRBV7-9 and TRBJ1-1, is DTGVSQNPRHKITKRGQNVTFRCDPISEHNRLYWYRQTLGQGPEFLTYFQNEAQLEKSRLLSDRFSAERPKGSFSTLEIQRTEQGDSAMYLCASSLMDRGLGTEAFFGQGTRLTVV.